This T cell receptor beta chain was sequenced for a study of T cells after yellow fever vaccination. Findings and limits, study-wide: Clones from primary vaccination mostly reappeared after the booster (roughly 97% CD4, over 85% CD8).

The CDR3 runs to 19 residues. The V end was cut by 4 bases, the J end by 3 bases, with 27 bases between. CDR1 is LNHDA, CDR2 SQIVND, per germline (reference sequence). TCRdb redid the calling of the 5' RACE reads with MiXCR, one entry per CDR3 protein. The top ten clones hold 35% to 40% of a sample with about 170,000 distinct CDR3 sequences, roughly 11% of them seen once. Concerning this clonotype: The antigen remains undetermined.

The sequenced sample was CD8+ T cells sorted from PBMCs, obtained 15 days after the yellow fever booster vaccination. The genes are TRBV19 and TRBJ1-1; a weak D match, TRBD1 (5 bases). This clonotype was obtained from a man younger than 30 who received the YFV17D yellow fever vaccine. The CDR3 DNA reads TGTGCCAGTAGTACCGCTGAATCGTATTATCCGGGGGGGGACACTGAAGCTTTCTTT. It specifies CASSTAESYYPGGDTEAFF.